This is a list of T cell receptor beta chains from one sample in a study of shared clonotypes between healthy human individuals. Repertoires were generated with immunoSEQ multiplex PCR, while TCRdb's copy carries only in-frame clones and drops some. Among approximately 250,000 clones listed, 65% to 70% were seen once. Sequenced material: memory CD4+ T cells sorted from blood. These receptors were taken from a man aged 30 to 39 in good health. Each CDR3 is given with its conserved first and last residue. A D gene is named only where the DNA matches it firmly. Rows may omit the clone size; those that give it use once, few, many or a size class.

j_gene	d_gene	abundance	v_gene	CDR3nt	CDR3aa
TRBJ1-2	TRBD1	.	TRBV25-1	TGTGCCAGCAGTGAATATTACCGGACAGGGTGCTATGGCTACACCTTC	CASSEYYRTGCYGYTF
TRBJ2-2	.	.	TRBV9	TGTGCCAGCAGCGTATCCCCCCAGGTCGAGGGGGAGCTGTTTTTT	CASSVSPQVEGELFF
TRBJ1-1	.	once	TRBV15	TGTGCCACCACCGTGGACAGGAACACTGAAGCTTTCTTT	CATTVDRNTEAFF
TRBJ2-3	TRBD2	once	TRBV6-5	TGTGCCAGCAGCCCTGTAGCGGGAGAGGTTTGGACGCAGTATTTT	CASSPVAGEVWTQYF
TRBJ2-5	TRBD1	.	TRBV7-3	TGTGCCAGCAGCGGGACAGGGAGAGAGACCCAGTACTTC	CASSGTGRETQYF
TRBJ2-1	.	few	TRBV28	TGTGCCAGCAGTTACGCCATGGAGTGGTTCTTC	CASSYAMEWFF
TRBJ1-2	.	.	TRBV29-1	TGCAGCGTTGAAAGCTCTCACCCATGGAGCTACACCTTC	CSVESSHPWSYTF
TRBJ2-7	TRBD2	.	TRBV19	TGTGCCAGTAGCTCTAGCGGGAACTCCTACGAGCAGTACTTC	CASSSSGNSYEQYF
TRBJ2-5	.	.	TRBV15	TGTGCCACCAGCAGGGAAGGGACGCCATTGGAGACCCAGTACTTC	CATSREGTPLETQYF
TRBJ1-4	.	few	TRBV7-9	TGTGCCAGCAGCTTATCTCGGCAGGGTCTCGGTGAAAAACTGTTTTTT	CASSLSRQGLGEKLFF
TRBJ2-7	.	.	TRBV2	TGTGCCAGCTCAACGGGAGCCCCGAACTACGAGCAGTACTTC	CASSTGAPNYEQYF
TRBJ1-2	.	.	TRBV2	TGTGCCAGCAGGGATTATGGCTACACCTTC	CASRDYGYTF
TRBJ1-4	.	few	TRBV4-2	TGTGCCAGCAGCCCAATGTCCCGGGACACTAATGAAAAACTGTTTTTT	CASSPMSRDTNEKLFF
TRBJ1-3	.	.	TRBV9	TGTGCCAGCAGCGGACACTTACGGACGGGGTCGGGGGACACCATATATTTT	CASSGHLRTGSGDTIYF
TRBJ1-4	.	.	TRBV5-4	TGTGCCAGCCGCCGAGGTGCAGGGTCGGGTGAAAAACTGTTTTTT	CASRRGAGSGEKLFF
TRBJ2-5	TRBD2	.	TRBV7-7	TGTGCTAGCAGCGGGGGGTTCGGGGAGACCCAGTACTTC	CASSGGFGETQYF
TRBJ2-7	.	once	TRBV7-6	TGTGCCAGCAGCAAACAACCGGAGGTCTCCTACGAGCAGTACTTC	CASSKQPEVSYEQYF
TRBJ2-1	.	.	TRBV7-3	TGTGCCAGCAGCACTCAACCCCCGGCTGAGCAGTTCTTC	CASSTQPPAEQFF
TRBJ2-7	TRBD1	.	TRBV5-5	TGTGCCAGCAGCTTGGTGGGACAGAGCATGGTCGAGCAGTACTTC	CASSLVGQSMVEQYF
TRBJ2-1	.	.	TRBV10-2	TGCGCCAGCAGCAAGGGGTGGGGGGCTCAGCAGTTCTTC	CASSKGWGAQQFF
TRBJ1-4	.	many	TRBV27	TGTGCCAGCAGAGCAGCGGGGGAATTTGAAAAACTGTTTTTT	CASRAAGEFEKLFF